This record concerns one TCR beta chain sequence. The table came from immunoSEQ multiplex PCR; TCRdb's copy has only in-frame clones and leaves some out. The sample lists some 100,000 clones; roughly 84% were seen once. CDR1 is KGHSH and CDR2 is LQKENI in the germline V gene. The CDR3 spans 14 residues. J was trimmed by 4 bases and V by 6 bases; bases with no gene match: 4. The data were obtained in a study of control samples from healthy donors and cancer patients. This chain joins TRBV18 and TRBJ1-4, with 8 nucleotides matching TRBD1. The sample was blood. This receptor was obtained from a woman aged 45 to 65 in good health. CDR3 protein: CASSPGGINEKLFF. CDR3 in DNA: TGTGCCAGCTCCCCAGGGGGCATTAATGAAAAACTGTTTTTT.